This TCR beta chain was observed in a study of brain T cells in children with intractable seizures. Points from the study as a whole: Viral specificity was inferred only from CDR3 similarity; HCMV serostatus was unknown. Absence of clones before surgery may stem from lower sequencing depth.

Of note for this clone: As yet, its antigen is unknown.

Assay used: immunoSEQ multiplex PCR; TCRdb lists only in-frame clones, some missing. The data contain 340,000 or so clones, 85% to 95% of them seen just once; the ten biggest clones take up under 7%. Time point of the sample: blood from clinic visit 5 months post-surgery; TSC patient then seizure free. The sequenced cases were selected for having the highest brain T cell transcript signatures. Patients received at least one anti-epileptic drug before surgery. Germline CDR1 reads MGHRA; CDR2 reads YSYEKL. The CDR3 is 13 residues long. V gave up 6 bases and J gave up 1 base, with 9 bases separating them.

This material consisted of peripheral blood, taken roughly 5 months after surgery. This clonotype was sampled from a boy under two years old with tuberous sclerosis and intractable seizures. The rearrangement uses TRBV4-1 and TRBJ1-1; D call uncertain. CDR3 bases: TGCGCCAGCAGAGGGTTTCGGAACACTGAAGCTTTCTTT. This sequence encodes CASRGFRNTEAFF.